The text below deals with one T cell receptor (beta chain). Its antigen is still unknown. The CDR3 runs 17 amino acids, cysteine and phenylalanine included. No DNA accompanies this entry. According to the germline V gene, CDR1 reads ENHRY and CDR2 reads SYGVKD. Library generation was performed with 5' RACE. The input for every TCR library was roughly 3,200 ng of total RNA. cDNA was synthesized with SMARTScribe reverse transcriptase in eight separate reactions per sample. During cDNA synthesis, unique molecular identifiers containing a 6-nucleotide sample barcode were introduced by template switching. TCRalpha and TCRbeta cDNA was amplified by two nested PCRs of approximately 17 and 9 cycles, with bead purification after each PCR. Before amplification, cDNA was treated with uracil DNA-glycosylase and purified using the QIAquick PCR purification kit. In the second PCR, Illumina TruSeq-compatible adapters and sample-specific barcodes were added. Library quality and concentration were assessed using TapeStation and Qubit, and about 5.2 ng of each library was pooled. Pooled libraries were sequenced on an Illumina HiSeq2500 single-index Rapid Run with 2 x 100 bp reads and custom sequencing primers. As for the original processing: PCR and sequencing errors were corrected by UMI-based consensus assembly using MiGEC version 1.2.6. MiXCR version 2.1.1 handled V(D)J alignment, clonotype assembly and CDR3 extraction. To normalise gene usage, clonotype sharing and MAIT/NKT TCR abundance, the top 1000, 10 000 and 20 000 clonotypes in each sample were analysed. Diversity was computed as the inverse Simpson index with the vegan R package after downsampling to 27 000 UMIs. Statistical testing used paired Mann-Whitney U tests on the discordant twin pairs and applied Benjamini-Hochberg correction for multiple testing. TCRdb reprocessed the raw reads; every CDR3 protein sequence is a single record, and DNA is not supplied. These V and J calls derive from TCRdb rather than the authors' analysis. The sample table includes roughly 170,000 distinct CDR3 sequences. The ten top clones hold about 8% of the sample.

This sample was included in a study of monozygotic twins with inflammatory bowel disease (dated by TCRdb to about 2019). Background for the entire study: A total of approximately 30 monozygotic twin pairs were included in the full study, comprising nine German pairs (four IBD-concordant, five IBD-discordant) and 19 IBD-discordant Danish pairs. Disease-associated traits were sought mainly through comparisons between IBD patients and their genetically identical healthy co-twins within discordant pairs. Each individual had, on average, about 151 000 unique TCRalpha sequences and 181 000 unique TCRbeta sequences available for analysis. Overall results and qualifications from the work: Different T cell subtypes could not be distinguished in the analysis. Measured by the inverse Simpson index, TCRbeta repertoire diversity was lower in IBD patients than in their healthy co-twins. Compared with healthy twins, IBD patients had fewer clonotypes in common with other individuals, a difference most pronounced in patients showing signs of disease activity. No single strong signal or clonotype linked to IBD turned up in the results, so the idea that one exists was not supported. No difference in repertoire similarity was observed between concordant and discordant twins, possibly owing to limited statistical power. Differing immunosuppressive treatments among patients may have added background noise and inter-individual variability to the repertoires.

A roughly 2.7 ml peripheral blood sample was drawn into PAXgene tubes per donor and stored at -80°C. Total RNA was isolated from whole blood with the PAXgene blood miRNA kit on an automated QIAcube, without T cell sorting. Deep TCRalpha and TCRbeta repertoire profiling with unique molecular barcoding was performed on peripheral blood of monozygotic twin pairs concordant or discordant for inflammatory bowel disease. Smoking habits were recorded for all twin pairs, and individuals were classified as current, former or never smokers. Sequenced sample: blood. The chain links TRBV10-3 with TRBJ2-3. The clonotype was recovered from a human donor with ulcerative colitis or Crohn's disease, or a healthy co-twin of an affected twin (not recorded which). CDR3 loop: CASNGRGSSLGTDTQYF.